These 2 T cell receptor beta chains originate from one sample sequenced in a study of blood T cell repertoires in COVID-19. Clones were sequenced by immunoSEQ multiplex PCR, and TCRdb holds only the in-frame ones, with some missing. Of some 240,000 clones in the sample, approximately 88% were seen once. The sequenced material came from PBMCs or T cells enriched from blood (not recorded which). The receptor source for this set is a middle-aged woman who had been exposed to COVID-19.

The chain employs TRBV19 and TRBJ2-1; TRBD2 aligns across 10 bases. CDR3 size: 23 residues. Germline V gene lookup returns CDR1 LNHDA and CDR2 SQIVND (reference sequence). Germline trimming cut 7 bases from V and 4 bases from J; bases unmatched to any gene: 31. The DNA for the CDR3 is TGTGCCAGTATGGGGGATGGAATGGGCGGACTAGCGGAGGGGTCAAAAGGATACAATGAGCAGTTCTTC. This encodes CASMGDGMGGLAEGSKGYNEQFF.

The sample holds one count of this clone. The V call is TRBV19, the J call TRBJ1-1; D gene uncertain. CDR1 and CDR2 from the germline V gene are LNHDA and SQIVND (reference sequence). The V gene lost 5 bases and the J gene lost 6 bases, with 10 bases spanning the gap. There are 12 residues in the CDR3. The CDR3 DNA follows: TGTGCCAGTAGTTCTACGACTCCTGAAGCTTTCTTT. This codes for CASSSTTPEAFF.